This TCR beta chain was identified during a study of a mutant IDH1 vaccine in newly diagnosed glioma. For this clone: Antigen unknown.

Time point noted: week 47, end of study. The content of each vaccine dose was 300 ug of mutant IDH1 20-mer peptide, and topical imiquimod accompanied it. Repertoires were generated with immunoSEQ multiplex PCR, while TCRdb's copy carries only in-frame clones and drops some. The sample shows 30,000 to 40,000 clones, about 83% of them seen only once. Sequenced material: PBMCs, taken from a glioma patient whose treatment included an IDH1 peptide vaccine. The TCR sequence derives from a woman between 25 and 40 years old with glioma.

The CDR3 nucleotides read TGTGCCTGGGGGATAGCGGGGGGGCCAGATACGCAGTATTTT. Amino acids: CAWGIAGGPDTQYF. J is TRBJ2-3 and V is TRBV30, with 11 bases aligning to TRBD2. Trimming at V came to 5 bases and at J to 4 bases, leaving 5 bases not matched to a gene. The CDR3 covers 14 residues. Germline-derived CDR1 and CDR2 are GTSNPN and SVGIG (reference sequence).